Below are 26 T cell receptor beta chains sequenced from a single sample in a study of T-cell memory formation after mild COVID-19. TCRdb recomputed calls from the 5' RACE reads with MiXCR, one row per CDR3 protein. The sample lists under 250,000 distinct CDR3 sequences, approximately 15% seen once, with over 2% in the top ten. Specimen: PBMCs or a T cell subset sorted from them (not recorded which). These receptors came from an adult woman who had mild COVID-19 (a few samples of this study predate the infection). Cell type and time point are not known.

This chain uses TRBV4-2 with TRBJ2-1, with TRBD2 as a possible D gene (6 bases). The germline V gene encodes CDR1 LGHNA and CDR2 YNFKEQ. The CDR3 runs to 16 residues. Trimming cost V 3 bases and J 0 bases, with 12 bases left between them. The CDR3, as DNA: TGTGCCAGCAGCCAGGGTAGCGGATCCTCCTACAATGAGCAGTTCTTC. This sequence encodes CASSQGSGSSYNEQFF.

This clonotype showed up just a few times. J is TRBJ2-7 and V is TRBV5-1; possibly TRBD1 for D (6 bases). Trimming shortened V by 0 bases and J by 9 bases, and 13 bases separated the two germline ends. This CDR3 region has 13 residues. CDR1 SGHRS and CDR2 YFSETQ come from the germline V gene. The CDR3 is CASSLEQGRRQYF. In DNA form, the CDR3 reads TGCGCCAGCAGCTTGGAACAGGGAAGGAGGCAGTACTTC.

This clonotype was recorded many times. V is TRBV7-8 and J is TRBJ2-3; D may correspond to TRBD1 or TRBD2 (5 bases each). V was trimmed by 5 bases and J by 4 bases, leaving 19 bases between them. The CDR3 spans 16 residues. CDR1 and CDR2 (germline): SGHVS, FQNEAQ. The CDR3 here is CASSLRSGRRSDTQYF. The CDR3 DNA reads TGTGCCAGCAGCCTCAGATCAGGGCGGAGGTCAGATACGCAGTATTTT.

This clonotype has a count of ten or more. The chain carries TRBV5-1 and TRBJ1-2, with unresolved D. With 0 bases removed from V and 4 bases from J, the gap between germline ends came to 10 bases. This CDR3 has 14 amino acids. Germline V gene data show CDR1 as SGHRS and CDR2 as YFSETQ. Here the CDR3 reads CASSLASETYGYTF. Written as DNA, the CDR3 is TGCGCCAGCAGCTTGGCTTCAGAAACCTATGGCTACACCTTC.

This clonotype showed up just a few times. The V call is TRBV2, the J call TRBJ2-2; no reliable D call. The CDR3 is 12 amino acids. The germline V and J ends were trimmed by 3 bases and 3 bases, with 2 bases remaining between them. CDR1 and CDR2 (germline): SNHLY, FYNNEI. The CDR3 bases are TGTGCCAGCAGTGAGCACACCGGGGAGCTGTTTTTT. Amino acid sequence: CASSEHTGELFF.

This clonotype was counted a few times. The genes are TRBV29-1 and TRBJ2-1; 9 nucleotides agree with TRBD1. With V trimmed by 7 bases and J by 10 bases, 8 bases remained unmatched. Germline CDR1 and CDR2: SQVTM and ANQGSEA. The CDR3 length is 12 residues. The CDR3 reads CSAPQGAREQFF. The DNA of the CDR3 is TGCAGCGCCCCACAGGGGGCACGCGAGCAGTTCTTC.

The rearrangement joins TRBV5-1 to TRBJ1-4, with 10 bases that match TRBD1. The germline V gene has CDR1 SGHRS and CDR2 YFSETQ. The CDR3 length is 16 residues. J gave up 2 bases and V 0 bases, and 1 base lay outside the gene matches. In DNA form, the CDR3 reads TGCGCCAGCAGCTTGGGACAGGGGGCCACTAATGAAAAACTGTTTTTT. Translation: CASSLGQGATNEKLFF.

This clonotype came up a few times. This chain connects TRBV20-1 to TRBJ2-3; D gene uncertain. V shed 6 bases and J shed 2 bases, with 9 bases lying between them. Germline-derived CDR1 and CDR2 are DFQATT and SNEGSKA (reference sequence). This CDR3 spans 12 amino acids. CDR3 nucleotide sequence: TGCAGTGCCCCGCTTTACACAGATACGCAGTATTTT. Amino acid sequence: CSAPLYTDTQYF.

This clonotype has a handful of counts. V is TRBV7-9 and J is TRBJ1-2, with a weak D call TRBD1 (5 bases). Trimming left V 4 bases short and J 8 bases short, with 23 bases between. Germline lookup yields CDR1 SEHNR and CDR2 FQNEAQ (reference sequence). The CDR3 consists of 16 residues. The CDR3 nucleotides read TGTGCCAGCAGCTATAGTCTGGGGACCCGAATTTCGGGCTACACCTTC. Translation: CASSYSLGTRISGYTF.

V is TRBV27 and J is TRBJ2-7; D possibly corresponds to TRBD2 (5 bases). The germline V gene encodes CDR1 MNHEY and CDR2 SMNVEV (reference sequence). V was clipped by 5 bases and J by 6 bases, with 14 bases between them. CDR3 size: 13 residues. DNA for the CDR3: TGTGCCAGCAGTGCCCGGACTCCACTCGAGCAGTACTTC. This translates into CASSARTPLEQYF.

V is TRBV7-2 and J is TRBJ1-1; unclear D gene. V lost 3 bases, J lost 5 bases, and 10 bases lay in between. Per germline, CDR1 SGHTA and CDR2 FQGNSA. The CDR3 runs to 13 residues. The DNA of the CDR3 is TGTGCCAGCAGCTTCGACGAAGGTACTGAAGCTTTCTTT. Protein: CASSFDEGTEAFF.

This sequence joins TRBV19 and TRBJ2-7; 10 nucleotides line up with TRBD1. CDR1 is LNHDA, CDR2 SQIVND, per germline (reference sequence). V dropped 8 bases and J dropped 6; count of bases not matched to a gene: 10. This CDR3 has 14 amino acids. The chain's CDR3 is CASGPGQGFSEQYF. In DNA form, the CDR3 reads TGTGCCAGTGGACCGGGACAGGGGTTTTCCGAGCAGTACTTC.

This chain connects TRBV7-2 to TRBJ1-2; the D is unclear. The CDR3 extends over 14 amino acids. The V and J ends lost 4 bases and 4 bases respectively, with 13 bases between them. CDR1 and CDR2 from the germline V gene are SGHTA and FQGNSA. Written as DNA, the CDR3 is TGTGCCAGCAGCTCCGAGGTCCAGTCCTATGGCTACACCTTC. This codes for CASSSEVQSYGYTF. The variable domain in full, with the rest retrieved from reference TRBV7-2 and TRBJ1-2, is GAGVSQSPSNKVTEKGKDVELRCDPISGHTALYWYRQSLGQGLEFLIYFQGNSAPDKSGLPSDRFSAERTGGSVSTLTIQRTQQEDSAVYLCASSSEVQSYGYTFGSGTRLTVV.

The V gene is TRBV29-1, the J gene TRBJ2-1; 11 nucleotides align to TRBD2. The length of the CDR3 is 16 residues. J gave up 4 bases and V 1 base, and 6 bases lay outside the gene matches. Germline CDR1 and CDR2: SQVTM and ANQGSEA. This CDR3 reads CSVEGTSGLPYNEQFF. The CDR3 DNA sequence: TGCAGCGTTGAAGGGACTAGCGGGCTTCCGTACAATGAGCAGTTCTTC.

The chain is built from TRBV5-4 and TRBJ1-2; a possible D gene is TRBD1 (5 bases). Germline V gene data show CDR1 as SGHNT and CDR2 as YYREEE (reference sequence). Trimming stripped 4 bases from V and 4 bases from J, with 14 bases between. The CDR3 runs 14 residues. The CDR3 here is CASSLQGIGYGYTF. CDR3 in DNA: TGTGCCAGCAGCCTTCAGGGAATTGGCTATGGCTACACCTTC.

The table lists this clonotype with a few counts. The J gene is TRBJ2-5, the V gene TRBV3-1; D is possibly TRBD2 (7 bases). Between the trimmed V and J ends, which lost 4 bases and 2 bases, there was a span of 11 bases. The CDR3 consists of 14 residues. Germline loops: CDR1 LGHDT, CDR2 YNNKEL (reference sequence). The CDR3 is CASSPGGGQETQYF. CDR3 nucleotides: TGTGCCAGCAGCCCGGGGGGCGGGCAAGAGACCCAGTACTTC.

This clonotype showed up just a few times. The rearrangement links TRBV7-2 to TRBJ2-1; 9 bases match TRBD2. The CDR3 has 17 residues. Germline V gene data show CDR1 as SGHTA and CDR2 as FQGNSA. J was trimmed by 9 bases and V by 4 bases; bases with no gene match: 16. CDR3 bases: TGTGCCAGCAGCTACGGCCTGACTAGCGGATCAATCGGTGAGCAGTTCTTC. It translates to CASSYGLTSGSIGEQFF.

The rearrangement joins TRBV12-3 or TRBV12-4 to TRBJ1-5, with TRBD1 identical over 11 bases. CDR3 length: 16 amino acids. J lost 1 base, V lost 3 bases, and 2 bases had no gene match. CDR3 residues: CASSLGTGGSNQPQHF. In nucleotides, the CDR3 is TGTGCCAGCAGTTTGGGGACAGGGGGGAGCAATCAGCCCCAGCATTTT.

V usage is TRBV2 and J usage is TRBJ2-7; D may be TRBD1 or TRBD2 (5 bases each). Germline assignment: CDR1 SNHLY and CDR2 FYNNEI. Trimming took off 4 bases at V and 6 bases at J, with 10 bases between the two ends. The CDR3 sequence is 12 residues long. The CDR3 is CASSGGSGEQYF. The CDR3 bases are TGTGCCAGCAGTGGGGGGTCCGGCGAGCAGTACTTC.

J is TRBJ1-1 and V is TRBV7-6, with 7 bases identical to TRBD1. CDR1 and CDR2 from the germline V gene are SGHVS and FNYEAQ. The junction had 8 bases not matched to a gene; V was cut back by 5 bases and J by 5 bases. CDR3 length equals 14 residues. The CDR3 is CASSRPGQITEAFF. In DNA form, the CDR3 reads TGTGCCAGCAGCCGCCCGGGACAGATTACTGAAGCTTTCTTT.

V usage is TRBV3-1 and J usage is TRBJ2-5, with 7 positions matching TRBD2. Germline loops: CDR1 LGHDT, CDR2 YNNKEL (reference sequence). Losses at the gene ends were 1 base for V and 4 bases for J; bases not matched to a gene: 6. This CDR3 is built from 15 residues. Here the CDR3 DNA reads TGTGCCAGCAGCCAAGCTTCGGGGGGTGGAGAGACCCAGTACTTC. Amino acids: CASSQASGGGETQYF.

The chain couples TRBV24-1 to TRBJ1-2; D ambiguous. The V gene lost 7 bases and the J gene lost 4 bases, with 15 bases spanning the gap. Germline lookup yields CDR1 KGHDR and CDR2 SFDVKD. The CDR3 is made up of 14 amino acids. CDR3 loop: CATSPDGNFYGYTF. The CDR3 bases are TGTGCCACCAGCCCTGACGGGAACTTCTATGGCTACACCTTC.

A few counts support this clonotype. The rearrangement uses TRBV7-9 and TRBJ1-2; 8 nucleotides match TRBD1. This CDR3 is 14 amino acids long. V shed 3 bases and J 8 bases; nucleotides not matched to a gene: 8. Germline-derived CDR1 and CDR2 are SEHNR and FQNEAQ (reference sequence). The CDR3 bases are TGTGCCAGCAGCTTGAGCAGGGGGCAGGAAGGCTACACCTTC. This codes for CASSLSRGQEGYTF.

The rearrangement links TRBV6-2 or TRBV6-3 to TRBJ2-1; D call uncertain. Germline V gene lookup returns CDR1 MNHEY and CDR2 SVGEGT. The CDR3 has 12 amino acids. V was shortened by 6 bases and J by 7 bases, with 10 bases between the two germline ends. CDR3 loop: CASSPRYNEQFF. CDR3 bases: TGTGCCAGCAGCCCCCGTTATAATGAGCAGTTCTTC.

This chain uses TRBV20-1 with TRBJ2-7; D is perhaps TRBD2 (5 bases). This CDR3 has 13 amino acids. Germline V lookup: CDR1 DFQATT, CDR2 SNEGSKA (reference sequence). V was pared by 2 bases and J by 3 bases, with 11 bases between. In nucleotides, the CDR3 is TGCAGTGCTAGATCGGGGTCCAACTACGAGCAGTACTTC. Its translation: CSARSGSNYEQYF.

This clonotype has only a few counts. As DNA, the CDR3 is TGTGCCAGCAGCTTACGGCAGGGCAACACCGGGGAGCTGTTTTTT. Its protein product is CASSLRQGNTGELFF. The chain couples TRBV7-8 to TRBJ2-2; D possibly corresponds to TRBD1 (5 bases). Trimming pared 2 bases from V and 2 bases from J, leaving 9 bases between. The CDR3 is 15 residues long. CDR1 and CDR2 from the germline V gene are SGHVS and FQNEAQ.